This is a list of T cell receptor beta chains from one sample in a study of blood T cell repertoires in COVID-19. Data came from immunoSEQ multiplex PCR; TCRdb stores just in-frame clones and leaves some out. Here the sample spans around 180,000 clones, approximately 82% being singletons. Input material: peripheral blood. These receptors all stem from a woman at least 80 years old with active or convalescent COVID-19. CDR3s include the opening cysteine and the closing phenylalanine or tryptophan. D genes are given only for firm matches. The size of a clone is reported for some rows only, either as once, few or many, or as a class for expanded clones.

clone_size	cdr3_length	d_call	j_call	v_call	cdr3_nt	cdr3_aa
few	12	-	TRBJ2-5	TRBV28	TGTGCCAGCAGTTTATTACGGGAGACCCAGTACTTC	CASSLLRETQYF
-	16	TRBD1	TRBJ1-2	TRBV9	TGTGCCAGCAGGGGGAATTTTGCCGGGACAGCCTATGGCTACACCTTC	CASRGNFAGTAYGYTF
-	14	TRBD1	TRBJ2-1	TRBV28	TGTGCCAGCAGTACCCGGACAGGGAGAAGTGAGCAGTTCTTC	CASSTRTGRSEQFF
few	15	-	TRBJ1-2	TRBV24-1	TGTGCCACCATGGCATTCAACCTCATGTCCTATGGCTACACCTTC	CATMAFNLMSYGYTF
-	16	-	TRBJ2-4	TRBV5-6	TGTGCCAGCAGCTTGGTGGACTCTCGGGCCAAAAACATTCAGTACTTC	CASSLVDSRAKNIQYF
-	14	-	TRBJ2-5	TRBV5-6	TGTGCCAGCAGCTTCCGGGGGGCCCAAGAGACCCAGTACTTC	CASSFRGAQETQYF
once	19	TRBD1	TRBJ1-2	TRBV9	TGTGCCAGCAGCCCAAGGGGAAAGAGACAGGGGTCATATCTTGAAGGCTACACCTTC	CASSPRGKRQGSYLEGYTF
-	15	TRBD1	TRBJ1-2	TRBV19	TGTGCCAGTAGTATTGGGACAGGGTTTGACTATGGCTACACCTTC	CASSIGTGFDYGYTF
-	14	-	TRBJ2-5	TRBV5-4	TGTGCCAGCAGCCCCACAGGCCCAGAAGAGACCCAGTACTTC	CASSPTGPEETQYF
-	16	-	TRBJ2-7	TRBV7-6	TGTGCCAGCAGCCAACGCCTAGGAGTAGCGGACTACGAGCAGTACTTC	CASSQRLGVADYEQYF
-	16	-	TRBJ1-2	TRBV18	TGTGCCAGCTCACCACCCTCCAGGGGAGATAGGGATGGCTACACCTTC	CASSPPSRGDRDGYTF
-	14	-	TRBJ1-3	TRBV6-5	TGTGCCTCGCGGCTGCTTATCTCTGGAAACACCATATATTTT	CASRLLISGNTIYF
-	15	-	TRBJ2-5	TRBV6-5	TGTGCCAGCAGTTCCCAGGCGGGAGACAGGGAGACCCAGTACTTC	CASSSQAGDRETQYF
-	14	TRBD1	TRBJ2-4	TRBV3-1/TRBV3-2	TGTGCCAGCAGCCAACAGGGGGACAAAAACATTCAGTACTTC	CASSQQGDKNIQYF
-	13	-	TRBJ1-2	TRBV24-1	TGTGCCACCAGTGATTTGGCAGGTTATGGCTACACCTTC	CATSDLAGYGYTF
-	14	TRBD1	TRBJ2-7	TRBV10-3	TGTGCCATCAGTGACAGGACAGGGCGGTACGAGCAGTACTTC	CAISDRTGRYEQYF
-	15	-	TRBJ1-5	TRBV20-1	TGCAGTGCTAGTCAAGAAGGGGGGGGTGATCAGCCCCAGCATTTT	CSASQEGGGDQPQHF
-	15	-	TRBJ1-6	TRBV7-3	TGTGCCAGCAGCTTAAACAGAGCGGGAGCCTCACCCCTCCACTTT	CASSLNRAGASPLHF
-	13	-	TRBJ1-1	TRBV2	TGTGCCAGCACAACACAGGGGAACACTGAAGCTTTCTTT	CASTTQGNTEAFF
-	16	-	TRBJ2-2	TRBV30	TGTGCCTGGAGTGTACTGGGCACCGCGAACACCGGGGAGCTGTTTTTT	CAWSVLGTANTGELFF
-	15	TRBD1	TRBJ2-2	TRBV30	TGTGCCTGGAAGGTCCGGGACAGGGTCACCGGGGAGCTGTTTTTT	CAWKVRDRVTGELFF
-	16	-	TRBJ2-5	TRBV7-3	TGTGCCAGCAGCTTAGGTCCGTGGATACCGAGGGAAAACCAGTACTTC	CASSLGPWIPRENQYF
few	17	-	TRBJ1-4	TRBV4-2	TGTGCCAGCAGCCAGAGGCAGGGGCGCTTAACTAATGAAAAACTGTTTTTT	CASSQRQGRLTNEKLFF
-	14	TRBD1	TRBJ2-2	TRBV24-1	TGTGCCACCAGCAGACAGGGGAGAACCGGGGAGCTGTTTTTT	CATSRQGRTGELFF
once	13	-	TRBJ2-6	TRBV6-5	TGTGCCAGCAGATTGGGCTCTACTGGCGTCCTGACTTTC	CASRLGSTGVLTF
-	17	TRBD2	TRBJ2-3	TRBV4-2	TGTGCCAGCAGCCCTACGTATAGCGGGAGGGCCACAGATACGCAGTATTTT	CASSPTYSGRATDTQYF
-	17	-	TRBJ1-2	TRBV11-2	TGTGCCAGCAGCTTAGAGGGCAGGGATGGAACTAACTATGGCTACACCTTC	CASSLEGRDGTNYGYTF
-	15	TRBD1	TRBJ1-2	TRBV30	TGTGCCTGGAGTGGACGAATAGGGGGCTCCGATGGCTACACCTTC	CAWSGRIGGSDGYTF
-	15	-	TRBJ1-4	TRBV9	TGTGCCAGCAGCGTAGTCCCAGGGGCCACTGAAAAACTGTTTTTT	CASSVVPGATEKLFF
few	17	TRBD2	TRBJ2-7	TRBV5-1	TGCGCCAGCAGCCCAGGCCCCTCGGGACGGGAGGGAGGCGAGCAGTACTTC	CASSPGPSGREGGEQYF
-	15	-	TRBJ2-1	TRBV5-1	TGCGCCAGCAGCAGCGGGGCAGGGGAAAGCAATGAGCAGTTCTTC	CASSSGAGESNEQFF
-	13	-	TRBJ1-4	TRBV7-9	TGTGCCAGCAGCTACTTCGCTGGTGAAAAACTGTTTTTT	CASSYFAGEKLFF
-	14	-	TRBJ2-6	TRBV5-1	TGCGCCACAAAGACGGAGACTGGGGCCAACGTCCTGACTTTC	CATKTETGANVLTF
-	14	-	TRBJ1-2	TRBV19	TGTGCCAGTAGTATCCTAGGTACTAGCTATGGCTACACCTTC	CASSILGTSYGYTF
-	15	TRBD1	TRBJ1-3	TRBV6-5	TGTGCCAGCAGTCTAATGACAGGGGCTGGAAACACCATATATTTT	CASSLMTGAGNTIYF
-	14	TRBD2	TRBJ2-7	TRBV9	TGTGCCAGCAGCGTAGGGATAGCGGGTTACGAGCAGTACTTC	CASSVGIAGYEQYF
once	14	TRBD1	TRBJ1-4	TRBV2	TGTGCCAGCAGTGGCGGCAGGGGGTTGGAAAAACTGTTTTTT	CASSGGRGLEKLFF
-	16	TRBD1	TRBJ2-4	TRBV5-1	TGCGCCAGCAGCTTGGACGGTTTAGGGACAGGGGACATTCAGTACTTC	CASSLDGLGTGDIQYF
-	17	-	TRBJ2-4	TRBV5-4	TGTGCCAGCAGCTTGTCATCAGGGAGGTTAGCCAAAAACATTCAGTACTTC	CASSLSSGRLAKNIQYF
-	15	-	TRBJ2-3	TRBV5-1	TGCGCCAGCACCCCGGGTAGCAGCCCCACAGATACGCAGTATTTT	CASTPGSSPTDTQYF
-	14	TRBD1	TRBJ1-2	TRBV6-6	TGTGCCAGCAGTTATACGGGACAGAACTATGGCTACACCTTC	CASSYTGQNYGYTF
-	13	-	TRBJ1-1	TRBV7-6	TGTGCCAGCAGCTCGACAGTTAACACTGAAGCTTTCTTT	CASSSTVNTEAFF
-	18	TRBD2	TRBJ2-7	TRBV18	TGTGCCAGCTCACGGAGTCAGGTAGGGACTAGCGGGAGCCACGAGCAGTACTTC	CASSRSQVGTSGSHEQYF
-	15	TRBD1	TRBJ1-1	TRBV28	TGTGCCAGCAGTACCCGGACAGGGAAGGCCACTGAAGCTTTCTTT	CASSTRTGKATEAFF
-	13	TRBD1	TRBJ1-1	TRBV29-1	TGCAGCGTCGGGACAGGGATGAACACTGAAGCTTTCTTT	CSVGTGMNTEAFF
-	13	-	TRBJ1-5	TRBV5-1	TGCGCCAGCAGCTCCGAGGGCAATCAGCCCCAGCATTTT	CASSSEGNQPQHF
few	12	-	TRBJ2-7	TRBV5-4	TGTGCCAGCAGCATACAGACCTACGAGCAGTACTTC	CASSIQTYEQYF
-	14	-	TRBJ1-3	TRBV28	TGTGCCAGCAGTACAGGGCGAGAGGGAAACACCATATATTTT	CASSTGREGNTIYF